Reported below is one T cell receptor beta chain. This CDR3 comprises 15 residues. Looked up from germline, CDR1 is MNHEY and CDR2 is SVGEGT. The V end was cut by 3 bases, the J end by 3 bases, with 14 bases between. Assay: immunoSEQ multiplex PCR; the TCRdb copy retains only in-frame clones and omits some. The top ten hold 0.85% to 1.3% of the sample, which has some 170,000 clones, nearly 96% seen once. This entry is derived from a study of control samples from healthy donors and cancer patients. The receptor was derived from a woman between 25 and 40 years old in good health. The V call is TRBV6-2 or TRBV6-3, the J call TRBJ1-2; no reliable D call. Sequencing was performed on blood. CDR3 bases: TGTGCCAGCAGTTATAGTAGTAACAACTACTATGGCTACACCTTC. It yields the protein CASSYSSNNYYGYTF.